These 5 T cell receptor beta chains were sequenced from one sample in a study of blood T cells in healthy people across ages. The authors ran a second PCR of 7 to 11 cycles using a sample-barcoded 5' primer and a J-beta primer mix. In TCRdb, the 5' RACE reads were re-called with MiXCR into one record per CDR3 protein. The table includes approximately 800,000 distinct CDR3 sequences, over 45% detected once. The source material was blood. The receptors stem from a man aged 30 to 39 in good health.

CDR3 residues: CTSSLGSSYEQYF. For the CDR3, the DNA is TGTACCAGCAGCTTGGGGTCTTCCTACGAGCAGTACTTC. The chain carries TRBV7-2 and TRBJ2-7; D gene ambiguous. The V and J ends lost 3 bases and 1 base respectively, with 7 bases between them. CDR3 length: 13 residues. Germline loops: CDR1 SGHTA, CDR2 FQGNSA. The entire variable domain, with the rest obtained from reference TRBV7-2 and TRBJ2-7, is as follows: GAGVSQSPSNKVTEKGKDVELRCDPISGHTALYWYRQSLGQGLEFLIYFQGNSAPDKSGLPSDRFSAERTGGSVSTLTIQRTQQEDSAVYLCTSSLGSSYEQYFGPGTRLTVT.

This clonotype was detected a few times. The chain combines TRBV3-1 with TRBJ2-2; D is ambiguous. Trimming cost V 1 base and J 1 base, with 10 bases left between them. CDR3 size: 16 residues. Germline CDR1 LGHDT, CDR2 YNNKEL (reference sequence). The CDR3 region is CASSQGTGLNTGELFF. The CDR3 nucleotides are TGTGCCAGCAGCCAAGGAACGGGCCTGAACACCGGGGAGCTGTTTTTT.

This chain connects TRBV4-2 to TRBJ1-5; maybe TRBD1 (5 bases). Germline CDR1 LGHNA, CDR2 YNFKEQ. V was trimmed by 0 bases and J by 7 bases, leaving 13 bases between them. The CDR3 loop spans 15 amino acids. CDR3 DNA sequence: TGTGCCAGCAGCCAAGAAGGAGGGGCCGGACAGCCCCAGCATTTT. Protein product: CASSQEGGAGQPQHF.

In its sample, this clonotype was seen a few times. V and J are TRBV29-1 and TRBJ2-2; TRBD2 matches 14 bases. The CDR3 totals 14 residues. Germline CDR1 reads SQVTM; CDR2 reads ANQGSEA. Trimming removed 6 bases from V and 4 bases from J; junction bases left unmatched: 1. CDR3 sequence (DNA): TGCAGCGTCGGGACTAGCGGGGGCACCGGGGAGCTGTTTTTT. It encodes CSVGTSGGTGELFF.

The genes are TRBV6-5 and TRBJ1-2, with D maybe TRBD1 (6 bases). Trimming removed 4 bases at V and 4 bases at J, with 13 bases between. This CDR3 is 14 amino acids long. Germline CDR1 reads MNHEY; CDR2 reads SVGAGI. DNA for the CDR3: TGTGCCAGCAGTTCGGGGGGGCCTGTCTATGGCTACACCTTC. Amino acid sequence: CASSSGGPVYGYTF.